This passage covers 20 T cell receptor beta chains from one sample sequenced in a study of T cell repertoires in cytomegalovirus infection. TCRdb re-called the reads with MiXCR, one entry per CDR3 protein. The sample comprises about 180,000 distinct CDR3 sequences, approximately 14% of which are singletons, and about a quarter rests with the top ten. Sequenced material: PBMCs. These receptors were taken from a human donor in good health (CMV status not recorded). Some clones in this sample may be carry-over from other donors' samples.

This clonotype was counted between two and nine times. J is TRBJ1-2 and V is TRBV7-9; TRBD1 might be the D (5 bases). The CDR3 is made up of 15 amino acids. The V end lost 2 bases, the J end lost 3 bases, and 13 bases lay between the germline ends. Germline V gene data show CDR1 as SEHNR and CDR2 as FQNEAQ (reference sequence). The CDR3 loop reads CASSLPGQAYYGYTF. The DNA for the CDR3 is TGTGCCAGCAGCTTACCTGGACAAGCCTACTATGGCTACACCTTC.

The J gene is TRBJ2-3, the V gene TRBV12-3 or TRBV12-4; unclear D gene. V was trimmed by 3 bases and J by 3 bases, leaving 16 bases between them. There are 16 residues in the CDR3. The CDR3 sequence is CASSFLAGHGTDTQYF. The CDR3 DNA sequence: TGTGCCAGCAGTTTTCTTGCAGGCCATGGAACAGATACGCAGTATTTT.

This clonotype was seen repeatedly, ten times or more. J is TRBJ2-5 and V is TRBV25-1; 9 nucleotides line up with TRBD2. Germline trimming cut 2 bases from V and 2 bases from J; bases unmatched to any gene: 6. Germline V gene data show CDR1 as MGHDK and CDR2 as SYGVNS. The CDR3 is 16 amino acids. CDR3 sequence reads: CASSEPRLAGQETQYF. The CDR3 DNA reads TGTGCCAGCAGTGAACCCCGGCTAGCGGGGCAAGAGACCCAGTACTTC. The whole variable domain, remainder taken from reference TRBV25-1 and TRBJ2-5, is EADIYQTPRYLVIGTGKKITLECSQTMGHDKMYWYQQDPGMELHLIHYSYGVNSTEKGDLSSESTVSRIRTEHFPLTLESARPSHTSQYLCASSEPRLAGQETQYFGPGTRLLVL.

The rearrangement joins TRBV18 to TRBJ1-1; no reliable D call. The CDR3 runs 11 residues. V was shortened by 4 bases and J by 7 bases, with 7 bases between the two germline ends. Germline loops: CDR1 KGHSH, CDR2 LQKENI. CDR3 amino acids: CASSQSDEAFF. For the CDR3, the DNA is TGTGCCAGCTCACAGAGCGATGAAGCTTTCTTT.

The sample holds many counts of this clonotype. The chain employs TRBV14 and TRBJ2-1, with 13 bases lining up with TRBD2. The trim removed 2 bases at V and 9 bases at J, leaving 7 bases unmatched. This CDR3 spans 16 amino acids. CDR1 SGHDN and CDR2 FVKESK come from the germline V gene. Here the CDR3 reads CASSQRGTSGIFEQFF. DNA for the CDR3: TGTGCCAGCAGCCAACGCGGGACTAGCGGGATATTTGAGCAGTTCTTC.

The V call is TRBV5-5, the J call TRBJ1-6, with D perhaps matching TRBD1 (6 bases). Germline assignment: CDR1 SGHKS and CDR2 YYEKEE (reference sequence). Trimming pared 0 bases from V and 9 bases from J, leaving 13 bases between. The CDR3 length is 15 residues. This CDR3 is CASSLGTGRTSPLHF. The CDR3 DNA is TGTGCCAGCAGCTTGGGAACAGGGAGAACTTCACCCCTCCACTTT.

This rearrangement joins TRBV7-6 to TRBJ1-5, with D possibly TRBD1 on 5 matching bases. The CDR3 covers 13 residues. CDR1 and CDR2 from the germline V gene are SGHVS and FNYEAQ. V dropped 3 bases and J dropped 7 bases, with 10 bases sitting between them. CDR3 residues: CASSFRADQPQHF. The CDR3 coding sequence is TGTGCCAGCAGCTTCAGGGCGGACCAGCCCCAGCATTTT.

CDR3 nucleotide sequence: TGTGCCAGCAGCCTTCGGGGCGGCACAGATACGCAGTATTTT. Encoded protein: CASSLRGGTDTQYF. The rearrangement joins TRBV11-3 to TRBJ2-3; perhaps D is TRBD1 or TRBD2 (5 bases each). The V end was cut by 5 bases, the J end by 1 base, with 10 bases between. The CDR3 loop spans 14 amino acids. CDR1 is SGHNT and CDR2 is YENEEA in the germline V gene.

This chain joins TRBV4-3 and TRBJ1-6, with D hard to call. CDR3 length equals 15 residues. Germline CDR1 reads LGHNA; CDR2 reads YSLEER. V lost 1 base and J 7 bases, leaving 11 bases between the germline ends. The CDR3 is CASSQGGSGNSPLHF. As DNA, the CDR3 is TGCGCCAGCAGCCAAGGGGGATCGGGGAATTCACCCCTCCACTTT.

This clonotype has a count of ten or more. The chain links TRBV7-9 to TRBJ2-3; 9 bases line up with TRBD2. V trimming: 5 bases; J trimming: 5 bases; junction bases outside the gene matches: 23. The V gene's germline CDR1 is SEHNR and CDR2 FQNEAQ (reference sequence). The CDR3 contains 20 residues. CDR3 protein: CASSPRQRASGRHREDTQYF. The CDR3 coding sequence is TGTGCCAGCAGCCCACGACAGCGGGCGAGCGGGAGGCATCGGGAAGATACGCAGTATTTT.

This clonotype occurred many times. DNA for the CDR3: TGTGCCAGCAGCTTCGAGGGGCCCCAGCATTTT. It translates to CASSFEGPQHF. The chain recombines TRBV7-9 with TRBJ1-5, with D unresolved. The CDR3 has 11 amino acids. CDR1 is SEHNR and CDR2 is FQNEAQ in the germline V gene (reference sequence). Trimming stripped 3 bases from V and 9 bases from J, with 6 bases between.

V is TRBV5-1 and J is TRBJ1-5; tentatively, D is TRBD1 (5 bases). The ends were cut back, 2 bases at V and 7 bases at J, with 10 bases in the middle. The V gene's germline CDR1 is SGHRS and CDR2 YFSETQ. The CDR3 covers 13 residues. The CDR3 sequence: CASSFQGGQPQHF. For the CDR3, the DNA is TGCGCCAGCAGCTTTCAGGGCGGACAGCCCCAGCATTTT.

This clonotype was seen many times. CDR3 loop: CASSFSPTGSSYNEQFF. The CDR3 nucleotides are TGTGCCAGCAGCTTTTCCCCTACGGGTAGCTCCTACAATGAGCAGTTCTTC. This chain connects TRBV7-2 to TRBJ2-1; D gene unclear. Trimming pared 3 bases from V and 0 bases from J, leaving 15 bases between. The CDR3 sequence is 17 residues long. The germline gives CDR1 SGHTA, CDR2 FQGNSA.

The chain carries TRBV12-3 or TRBV12-4 and TRBJ1-1, with 7 bases fitting TRBD1. The CDR3 runs to 14 residues. V lost 2 bases, J lost 4 bases, and 4 bases stayed unmatched. CDR3 amino acids: CASSLIQGLTEAFF. CDR3 nucleotide sequence: TGTGCCAGCAGTTTAATACAGGGGCTCACTGAAGCTTTCTTT.

This clonotype showed up just a few times. The chain couples TRBV18 to TRBJ1-5, with D uncertain. CDR1 is KGHSH and CDR2 is LQKENI in the germline V gene. Between the trimmed V and J ends, which lost 2 bases and 4 bases, there was a span of 9 bases. The CDR3 consists of 14 residues. The CDR3 DNA reads TGTGCCAGCTCACCAGACCAGGTGAATCAGCCCCAGCATTTT. The encoded protein is CASSPDQVNQPQHF.

The table lists this clonotype with many counts. The V and J genes are TRBV5-5 and TRBJ2-7; 7 bases agree with TRBD1. The CDR3 is made up of 14 amino acids. Unmatched junction bases numbered 8, after V lost 4 bases and J lost 4 bases. The germline V gene encodes CDR1 SGHKS and CDR2 YYEKEE (reference sequence). The CDR3 DNA is TGTGCCAGCAGCCTTCGACAGGGATATTACGAGCAGTACTTC. This translates into CASSLRQGYYEQYF.

As for this clonotype: The junction shows a germline mismatch at one end, possibly a read error. V gene TRBV6-6 combines with J gene TRBJ2-2; D is ambiguous. The length of the CDR3 is 15 residues. From germline, CDR1 is MNHNY and CDR2 SVGAGI (reference sequence). The CDR3: CASSFPTENTEELFF. The CDR3 DNA reads as TGTGCCAGCAGTTTCCCGACTGAGAACACCGAGGAGCTGTTTTTT.

This chain links TRBV5-4 with TRBJ2-1; D is possibly TRBD1 or TRBD2 (6 bases each). V was shortened by 0 bases and J by 3 bases, with 22 bases between the two germline ends. CDR3 length equals 19 residues. Germline V CDR1 and CDR2: SGHNT, YYREEE (reference sequence). This CDR3 reads CASSLARTPYREDYNEQFF. The CDR3 region has the DNA TGTGCCAGCAGCTTGGCCCGTACGCCCTACAGGGAGGACTACAATGAGCAGTTCTTC.

This clonotype appeared many times. V usage is TRBV7-2 and J usage is TRBJ1-2; TRBD1 might be the D (6 bases). Germline V gene data show CDR1 as SGHTA and CDR2 as FQGNSA. This CDR3 region has 13 residues. V lost 1 base to trimming and J lost 7 bases, with 10 bases between them. CDR3 residues: CASSLETGRGYTF. CDR3 in DNA: TGTGCCAGCAGCTTAGAGACAGGACGTGGCTACACCTTC. Full variable domain (remainder filled in from reference TRBV7-2 and TRBJ1-2): GAGVSQSPSNKVTEKGKDVELRCDPISGHTALYWYRQSLGQGLEFLIYFQGNSAPDKSGLPSDRFSAERTGGSVSTLTIQRTQQEDSAVYLCASSLETGRGYTFGSGTRLTVV.

Worth noting for this clonotype: A much larger clone lies a single base off, so this may be a read error. V is TRBV26 and J is TRBJ1-5; no DNA check was done on the table's D call, TRBD1. TRBV26 has pseudogene status. CDR3 length equals 15 residues. CDR3: CASRAGTGSNQPQHF. The CDR3 DNA reads as TGTGCCAGCAGAGCAGGGACAGGCTCCAATCAGCCCCAGCATTTT.